This T cell receptor (beta chain) was recorded in a study of T cell clonality in common variable immunodeficiency (dated by TCRdb to the mid-2010s). Summary of the overall study and its limitations: TCRbeta clonality was higher in CVID subjects than in healthy controls (t-test p = 0.018), and the increase was most characteristic of about a third of subjects. CVID subjects shared fewer TCRbeta clones with each other than healthy controls did (p < 0.0001). It was noted by the authors that sequencing of the repertoires of T cell subpopulations would be needed to clarify the cause of the increased clonality in CVID. Patient heterogeneity within the CVID cohort put limits on correlating repertoire features with clinical complications. CVID TCRbeta sequences were reported to have fewer deletions and N-nucleotide insertions and to lack highly modified clones with 13 or more V deletions. Even though DNA input was the same, control samples had an average of about 80,000 unique sequences each, compared with 30,000 to 40,000 in CVID samples.

CVID was diagnosed by standard criteria: serum IgG, IgA and/or IgM reduced below normal range, plus specific antibody deficiency. The CVID group comprised about 45 subjects, approximately 15 female and approximately 30 male, aged roughly 8 to 70 years with a mean age of around 40. Both CVID patients and healthy controls were predominantly of Caucasian heritage. Replacement immunoglobulin therapy had been administered to all CVID subjects for at least one year at the time of study participation. At blood collection, none of the CVID subjects was ill or on immunomodulatory or immunosuppressive medication. From each donor, 5 to 8 ml of heparinized peripheral whole blood was collected. Genomic DNA from adults with common variable immune deficiency (CVID) and from healthy adult controls was used to sequence TCRbeta CDR3 repertoires. To isolate peripheral blood mononuclear cells, diluted blood was subjected to density centrifugation over Hypaque 1077 or Ficoll-Paque. Genomic DNA was extracted from unsorted mononuclear cells by Qiagen column purification or by a centrifugation-based method.

Counted from cysteine to phenylalanine, this CDR3 has 19 amino acids. Sequencing covers 48 bases of the CDR3, shown here with the frame starting at base 1. For this chain, trimming is 0 bases at the V end and 6 bases at the J end, and the number of junction bases without a gene match is 13. This clone was observed many times. Which antigen it targets is not known. From the germline J gene comes the end of the CDR3, since the read stops 3 residues before it. For sequencing, equivalent amounts of genomic DNA were input from CVID and control samples. For every sample, a 60 bp segment covering the rearranged TCRbeta CDR3 region was amplified and then sequenced. The immunoSEQ assay, a bias-corrected multiplex PCR combined with high-throughput sequencing, was used to amplify TCRbeta. Processing in the source paper ran as follows. Every unique nucleotide sequence was considered a clone and was annotated with V, D and J genes, copy number and frequency. Sequences were labeled productive if in frame, and non-productive if out of frame or containing stop codons. Clonality was calculated from Shannon's entropy as previously described. The predicted amino acid sequences of productive clones were used to derive the mean CDR3 Kyte-Doolittle hydropathy. Hierarchical clustering of scaled V gene usage was performed with the R hclust function using Manhattan distance and complete linkage. To assess clone sharing by CDR3 amino acid sequence, 12 repertoires per group were resampled over 100 rounds. Repertoires were searched for 60 to 80 published EBV-specific and around 230 published CMV-specific TCRbeta sequences. A couple of CVID samples that yielded fewer than 10,000 sequences were excluded from the analysis, so around 40 CVID repertoires were retained. TCRdb holds this immuneACCESS table with in-frame rearrangements only. Some clones are missing; in checked studies, unresolved V genes explain under half, and the rest has no known cause. V and J calls and clone size are those listed in that table; D and trimming were worked out from the DNA. This sample has roughly 40,000 clones, none of them a singleton. Roughly 6% of the sample is taken by the ten largest.

Recombination linked TRBV23-1 to TRBJ1-6, with 8 bases aligning to TRBD1. TRBV23-1 is an ORF, and what it does is uncertain. The source material was peripheral blood mononuclear cells. The TCR originated in a human donor with common variable immunodeficiency. CDR3 bases read: TGCGCCAGCAGTCAATCTCTCCCGGACAGGGCTCTTGCTAATTCACCC. This sequence encodes CASSQSLPDRALANSP. The entire CDR3 protein reads CASSQSLPDRALANSPLHF.